These 9 T cell receptor beta chains share one sample of origin, sequenced in a study of blood T cell repertoires in COVID-19. TCRdb's copy holds only in-frame clones and misses some; the assay was immunoSEQ multiplex PCR. Of 200,000 to 250,000 clones in the sample, about 90% were seen once. Sequenced sample: peripheral blood. These receptors all come from a man between 18 and 35 years old with active or convalescent COVID-19.

V gene TRBV5-4 combines with J gene TRBJ1-2; D is possibly TRBD1 (6 bases). V lost 2 bases and J lost 4, with 24 bases in between. Per the germline V gene, CDR1 is SGHNT and CDR2 is YYREEE (reference sequence). The CDR3 covers 18 residues. The CDR3 bases are TGTGCCAGCAGCTTCCCTATCGGCAGGGGAAATTCAGTCTATGGCTACACCTTC. This sequence encodes CASSFPIGRGNSVYGYTF.

The chain uses TRBV19 and TRBJ2-3; D not certain. The germline V gene has CDR1 LNHDA and CDR2 SQIVND (reference sequence). CDR3 length equals 16 residues. The germline V and J ends were trimmed by 2 bases and 6 bases, with 18 bases remaining between them. The CDR3 is CASSISSGGGTDTQYF. The DNA for the CDR3 is TGTGCCAGTAGTATAAGTTCCGGCGGCGGAACGGATACGCAGTATTTT. Looking up the rest from reference TRBV19 and TRBJ2-3 gives the full variable domain: DGGITQSPKYLFRKEGQNVTLSCEQNLNHDAMYWYRQDPGQGLRLIYYSQIVNDFQKGDIAEGYSVSREKKESFPLTVTSAQKNPTAFYLCASSISSGGGTDTQYFGPGTRLTVL.

The chain joins TRBV7-9 to TRBJ1-2; TRBD1 agrees at 9 bases. The CDR3 runs 15 residues. The germline V gene encodes CDR1 SEHNR and CDR2 FQNEAQ (reference sequence). The V and J ends lost 5 bases and 8 bases, in that order; junction bases with no gene match: 12. CDR3 in DNA: TGTGCCAGCAGCCCCAATAGTTGGACAGGGGAAGGCTACACCTTC. Its protein is CASSPNSWTGEGYTF.

This CDR3 is CASSKGQLQPQHF. The CDR3 DNA follows: TGTGCCAGCAGTAAGGGACAGCTCCAGCCCCAGCATTTT. The gene calls are TRBV28 and TRBJ1-5, with 7 bases aligning to TRBD1. Germline CDR1 MDHEN, CDR2 SYDVKM. The CDR3 has 13 amino acids. V shed 5 bases and J 7 bases; nucleotides not matched to a gene: 5.

The chain carries TRBV20-1 and TRBJ2-5; a possible D gene is TRBD2 (5 bases). This CDR3 is 14 amino acids long. Germline V gives CDR1 DFQATT, CDR2 SNEGSKA (reference sequence). V gave up 3 bases and J gave up 3 bases, with 14 bases separating them. CDR3 sequence reads: CSASPGLAEETQYF. The CDR3 DNA sequence: TGCAGTGCTAGTCCCGGGCTAGCCGAAGAGACCCAGTACTTC.

This clone occurred once. The chain combines TRBV20-1 with TRBJ2-7, with 7 nucleotides matching TRBD2. Germline CDR1 reads DFQATT; CDR2 reads SNEGSKA (reference sequence). With V trimmed by 6 bases and J by 7 bases, 6 bases remained unmatched. CDR3 length equals 11 residues. CDR3 sequence reads: CSAGGRGEQYF. In DNA, the CDR3 is TGCAGTGCGGGAGGGCGGGGTGAGCAGTACTTC.

The rearrangement uses TRBV18 and TRBJ1-5; 7 bases fit TRBD1. The germline V gene has CDR1 KGHSH and CDR2 LQKENI. J gave up 0 bases and V 6 bases, and 5 bases lay outside the gene matches. This CDR3 is 15 amino acids long. CDR3 coding DNA: TGTGCCAGCTCTTTAGACAGGGATAGCAATCAGCCCCAGCATTTT. Its protein is CASSLDRDSNQPQHF.

The chain joins TRBV6-6 to TRBJ2-5; D unclear. V lost 10 bases, J lost 6 bases, and 15 bases lay in between. CDR3 length equals 12 residues. Germline lookup yields CDR1 MNHNY and CDR2 SVGAGI (reference sequence). Written as DNA, the CDR3 is TGTGCCACCTTTAGCCCGCCGCAGACCCAGTACTTC. This encodes CATFSPPQTQYF.

The chain links TRBV7-2 to TRBJ2-3, with 13 bases lining up with TRBD2. The junction had 12 bases not matched to a gene; V was cut back by 2 bases and J by 4 bases. Per germline, CDR1 SGHTA and CDR2 FQGNSA. CDR3 length equals 19 residues. The CDR3 is CASSLLSMGLAGTADTQYF. The DNA for the CDR3 is TGTGCCAGCAGCTTATTGTCGATGGGACTAGCGGGAACCGCAGATACGCAGTATTTT.